Listed below are T cell receptor beta chains from one sample, sequenced in a study of T cells in tumors after PD-1 blockade. This table comes from immunoSEQ multiplex PCR, and its TCRdb copy is limited to in-frame clones, with some not included. The sample holds around 50,000 clones, approximately 75% seen once. The starting material was PBMCs, obtained before anti-PD-1 treatment. These receptors all come from a human donor with basal cell carcinoma. Both conserved end residues are part of each CDR3. The D gene is left open where the match is weak. Clone size appears in some rows only: once, few, many, or a class for an expanded clone.

>TRBV5-1|NA|TRBJ2-1|NA
TGCGCCAGCAGCACGCCACGTCAGGGGTTCTACAATGAGCAGTTCTTC
CASSTPRQGFYNEQFF
>TRBV10-3|NA|TRBJ2-7|NA
TGTGCCATCAAGGGGGGGACCGTCCACGAGCAGTACTTC
CAIKGGTVHEQYF
>TRBV18|NA|TRBJ2-1|NA
TGTGCCAGCTCACCCAACAATGAGCAGTTCTTC
CASSPNNEQFF
>TRBV3-1/TRBV3-2|few|TRBJ1-4|NA
TGTGCCAGCAGCCAAGAAGACCGAAAACTGTTTTTT
CASSQEDRKLFF
>TRBV7-9|NA|TRBJ2-5|NA
TGTGCCAGCAGCTTAGGGAACCAAGAGACCCAGTACTTC
CASSLGNQETQYF
>TRBV12-5|NA|TRBJ1-1|NA
TGTGCTAGTGGTTTGAGGACGATCAGTACGGGCACTGAAGCTTTCTTT
CASGLRTISTGTEAFF
>TRBV5-1|NA|TRBJ2-2|TRBD2
TGCGCCAGCACAGAAAGCGGGAGGGCCTCCGGGGAGCTGTTTTTT
CASTESGRASGELFF
>TRBV2|NA|TRBJ2-7|NA
TGTGCCAGCAGTGAAGAGGCAGGGAGAGGCTACGAGCAGTACTTC
CASSEEAGRGYEQYF
>TRBV7-6|few|TRBJ1-4|NA
TGTGCCAGCAGCTTAGCGCAGGAACGGAATGAAAAACTGTTTTTT
CASSLAQERNEKLFF
>TRBV7-9|NA|TRBJ2-5|TRBD1
TGTGCCAGCAGCCATTCCAAACAGGGGGCTAACCAGTACTTC
CASSHSKQGANQYF
>TRBV29-1|NA|TRBJ2-3|TRBD1
TGCAGCGCAATGGACAGGACCCGGGGACATACGCAGTATTTT
CSAMDRTRGHTQYF
>TRBV6-5|NA|TRBJ1-1|NA
TGTGCCAGCAGGGGTCGGAGCATGAACACTGAAGCTTTCTTT
CASRGRSMNTEAFF
>TRBV19|NA|TRBJ1-5|NA
TGTGCCAGTAGTATAGGTTTTCAGCCCCAGCATTTT
CASSIGFQPQHF
>TRBV6-6|NA|TRBJ2-5|TRBD1
TGTGCCAGCAGTGCCGGGACAGGGGGACAAGAGACCCAGTACTTC
CASSAGTGGQETQYF
>TRBV6-6|NA|TRBJ2-2|TRBD1
TGTGCCAGCAGAGGACCGGGACAGGCGAACACCGGGGAGCTGTTTTTT
CASRGPGQANTGELFF
>TRBV27|NA|TRBJ2-7|NA
TGTGCCAGCAGTTTCGCAGACTCCTACGAGCAGTACTTC
CASSFADSYEQYF
>TRBV27|few|TRBJ1-5|NA
TGTGCCAGCAGCCGGGGGTCGCCCTCCCCCCGTCAGCCCCAGCATTTT
CASSRGSPSPRQPQHF
>TRBV15|NA|TRBJ2-5|NA
TGTGCCACCAGCAGAGCACAGCAAGAGACCCAGTACTTC
CATSRAQQETQYF
>TRBV27|NA|TRBJ1-5|TRBD1
TGTGCCAGCAGTATCACAGGGGGGAGGGGGGCAAATCAGCCCCAGCATTTT
CASSITGGRGANQPQHF
>TRBV24-1|few|TRBJ2-3|TRBD2
TGTGCCACCAGTGACGCTAGCGGGAGGGCCACAGATACGCAGTATTTT
CATSDASGRATDTQYF
>TRBV19|few|TRBJ1-5|NA
TGTGCCAGTAGTATAGATCGGAAACAGCCCCAGCATTTT
CASSIDRKQPQHF
>TRBV4-1|NA|TRBJ1-3|NA
TGCGCCAGCAGCCAAAGCTGGCATCCGAACTCTGGAAACACCATATATTTT
CASSQSWHPNSGNTIYF
>TRBV7-2|NA|TRBJ2-7|TRBD2
TGTGCCAGCAGCTTAGCCGGCGGGGGGTTCCTCTACGAGCAGTACTTC
CASSLAGGGFLYEQYF
>TRBV5-1|NA|TRBJ1-2|NA
TGCGCCAGCAGCTGGGAGGGAGGCTCCAATGGCTACACCTTC
CASSWEGGSNGYTF
>TRBV14|NA|TRBJ2-5|NA
TGTGCCAGCAGCCCTACCGGCCCCACCCAGTACTTC
CASSPTGPTQYF
>TRBV28|NA|TRBJ1-5|NA
TGTGCCAGCAGTTTAAGCTCCCTGGGAAATCAGCCCCAGCATTTT
CASSLSSLGNQPQHF
>TRBV12-3/TRBV12-4|NA|TRBJ2-3|NA
TGTGCCAGCAGACGGTTCACAGATACGCAGTATTTT
CASRRFTDTQYF
>TRBV4-2|NA|TRBJ2-3|TRBD2
TGTGCCAGCAGCCAAGAGGTGGCTAGCGGGAGGCATTTT
CASSQEVASGRHF
>TRBV19|NA|TRBJ2-3|TRBD1
TGTGCCAGTAGTATGAGGGGGCGGGCTACAGATACGCAGTATTTT
CASSMRGRATDTQYF
>TRBV4-2|NA|TRBJ2-5|TRBD2
TGTGCCAGCAGCCAAGATAGTAGCGGGGGTCTAGGGACCCAGTACTTC
CASSQDSSGGLGTQYF
>TRBV6-5|NA|TRBJ2-3|TRBD2
TGTGCCACCGGGACTAGCGGCACAGATACGCAGTATTTT
CATGTSGTDTQYF
>TRBV6-6|NA|TRBJ2-7|TRBD1
TGTGCCAGCACTTACTCGGGACAGGGAACCTACGAGCAGTACTTC
CASTYSGQGTYEQYF
>TRBV15|NA|TRBJ1-3|NA
TGTGCCACCAGCCCTAGGAGGGGTGGAAACACCATATATTTT
CATSPRRGGNTIYF
>TRBV2|NA|TRBJ1-3|NA
TGTGCCAGCACCACTACTCCGAGGGCAGTTTCCCTCTCTGGAAACACCATATATTTT
CASTTTPRAVSLSGNTIYF
>TRBV7-9|NA|TRBJ1-5|TRBD1
TGTGCCAGCAGCTCGGGGGACAGCGGGCGGCCCCAGCATTTT
CASSSGDSGRPQHF
>TRBV30|NA|TRBJ2-1|TRBD2
TGTGCCTGGACCCGTGCTAGCGGGGGGAGAAATGAGCAGTTCTTC
CAWTRASGGRNEQFF
>TRBV19|NA|TRBJ2-6|NA
TGTGCCACCGCCGGGACCGAATTTAGCTCTGGGGCCAACGTCCTGACTTTC
CATAGTEFSSGANVLTF
>TRBV18|few|TRBJ1-2|TRBD1
TGTGCCAGCTCACAAGCGAGACAGGGGCTAGATATCTATGGCTACACCTTC
CASSQARQGLDIYGYTF
>TRBV6-5|NA|TRBJ2-3|NA
TGTGCCAGCAGATCTAGACTTACAAGCACAGATACGCAGTATTTT
CASRSRLTSTDTQYF
>TRBV28|few|TRBJ1-5|TRBD1
TGTGCCAGCAGTCCAGGGACAGGGGGCTATTATCAGCCCCAGCATTTT
CASSPGTGGYYQPQHF
>TRBV9|NA|TRBJ1-4|NA
TGTGCCAGCAGCGTAGGCACAAATAATGAAAAACTGTTTTTT
CASSVGTNNEKLFF
>TRBV29-1|NA|TRBJ2-1|TRBD1
TGCAGCGTTGAAAGATCCATACAGGGGTGGGATGAGCAGTTCTTC
CSVERSIQGWDEQFF
>TRBV7-6|NA|TRBJ1-3|NA
TGTGCCAGCAGCTTAGACCCCCGGACTCCGAGCCTGAGAAACACCATATATTTT
CASSLDPRTPSLRNTIYF
>TRBV20-1|once|TRBJ2-7|NA
TGCAGTGCTAGTCCCCGAGGGCTCCCTGAGCAGTACTTC
CSASPRGLPEQYF
>TRBV6-6|NA|TRBJ1-1|TRBD1
TGTGCCAGCAGTCCGACAGGGGGCCTTTCTCTCGGCACTGAAGCTTTCTTT
CASSPTGGLSLGTEAFF
>TRBV6-1|once|TRBJ1-5|NA
TGTGCCAGCAGGGAATACCACGGGGTGGATCTCAATCAGCCCCAGCATTTT
CASREYHGVDLNQPQHF
>TRBV9|many|TRBJ1-3|NA
TGTGCCAGCAGCGCAGCCGGGACACCCAACTCTGGAAACACCATATATTTT
CASSAAGTPNSGNTIYF